This T cell receptor beta chain was documented in a study of cytomegalovirus exposure and HLA in healthy donors. Overall study context: Both the roughly 120 validation repertoires and the 550 to 750 first-cohort repertoires used the same platform, as reported by a later analysis.

V gave up 2 bases and J gave up 0 bases, with 7 bases separating them. CDR3 length: 14 amino acids. Germline-derived CDR1 and CDR2 are KGHSH and LQKENI. Clones were sequenced by immunoSEQ multiplex PCR, and TCRdb holds only the in-frame ones, with some missing. The data contain around 350,000 clones, roughly 90% of them singletons. This chain links TRBV18 with TRBJ2-5; D is unresolved. The sample taken for sequencing was PBMCs. This TCR came from a woman aged 18-35 years in good health and CMV-seronegative. As DNA, the CDR3 is TGTGCCAGCTCACCAATCGACTACCAAGAGACCCAGTACTTC. Protein sequence: CASSPIDYQETQYF.